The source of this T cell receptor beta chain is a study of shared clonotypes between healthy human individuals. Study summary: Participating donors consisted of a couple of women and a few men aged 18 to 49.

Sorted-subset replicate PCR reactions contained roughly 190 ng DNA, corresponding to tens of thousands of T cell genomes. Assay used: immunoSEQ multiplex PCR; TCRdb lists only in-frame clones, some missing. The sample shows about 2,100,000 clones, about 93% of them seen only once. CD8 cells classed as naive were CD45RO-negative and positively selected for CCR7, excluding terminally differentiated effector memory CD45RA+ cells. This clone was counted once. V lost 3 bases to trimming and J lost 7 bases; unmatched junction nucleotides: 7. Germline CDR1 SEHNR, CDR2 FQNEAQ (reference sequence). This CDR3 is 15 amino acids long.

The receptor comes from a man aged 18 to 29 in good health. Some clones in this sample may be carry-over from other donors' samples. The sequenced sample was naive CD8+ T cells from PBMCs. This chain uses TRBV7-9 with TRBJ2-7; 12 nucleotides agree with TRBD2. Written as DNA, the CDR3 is TGTGCCAGCAGCTTCACACGAGGACTAGCGGGGGAGCAGTACTTC. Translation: CASSFTRGLAGEQYF. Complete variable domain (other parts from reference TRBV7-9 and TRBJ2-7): DTGVSQNPRHKITKRGQNVTFRCDPISEHNRLYWYRQTLGQGPEFLTYFQNEAQLEKSRLLSDRFSAERPKGSFSTLEIQRTEQGDSAMYLCASSFTRGLAGEQYFGPGTRLTVT.